The 11 T cell receptor beta chains below come from one sample, sequenced in a study of blood T cell repertoires in COVID-19. Assay: immunoSEQ multiplex PCR; the TCRdb copy retains only in-frame clones and omits some. The sample records more than 300,000 clones, roughly nine tenths being singletons. The sample consisted of PBMCs or T cells enriched from blood (not recorded which). These receptors all come from a woman aged 30 to 39 who had recovered from COVID-19.

This chain connects TRBV6-2 or TRBV6-3 to TRBJ2-1; 8 bases align to TRBD2. This CDR3 comprises 14 residues. The J segment lost 8 bases and the V segment lost 4 bases, leaving 7 bases of the junction unmatched. CDR1 is MNHEY, CDR2 SVGEGT, per germline. The CDR3 loop is CASSSGSGADEQFF. In DNA form, the CDR3 reads TGTGCCAGCAGTTCGGGTAGCGGGGCGGATGAGCAGTTCTTC.

This clone was recorded only once. The V call is TRBV12-3 or TRBV12-4, the J call TRBJ2-3; 9 nucleotides line up with TRBD1. The CDR3 spans 13 residues. J was trimmed by 2 bases and V by 8 bases; bases with no gene match: 2. The CDR3: CASSQGATDTQYF. The CDR3 DNA reads as TGTGCCAGCTCACAGGGGGCCACAGATACGCAGTATTTT.

This chain connects TRBV28 to TRBJ1-2; 10 bases map to TRBD1. This CDR3 is built from 19 residues. Looked up from germline, CDR1 is MDHEN and CDR2 is SYDVKM. V was clipped by 7 bases and J by 8 bases; unmatched bases: 25. The CDR3 is CASTSLWGEERDRGGGYTF. The CDR3 DNA follows: TGTGCCAGCACCTCGCTATGGGGAGAAGAGAGGGACAGGGGAGGAGGCTACACCTTC.

The rearrangement uses TRBV18 and TRBJ1-2; D perhaps matches TRBD1 (5 bases). CDR3 length equals 12 residues. Trimming took 6 bases from V and 6 from J, leaving 11 bases between them. Germline V gene data show CDR1 as KGHSH and CDR2 as LQKENI. CDR3: CASSPSRDGYTF. CDR3 nucleotide sequence: TGTGCCAGCTCTCCATCCAGGGATGGCTACACCTTC.

The rearrangement uses TRBV5-8 and TRBJ2-3; tentative D call: TRBD2 (5 bases). Trimming stripped 0 bases from V and 3 bases from J, with 14 bases between. This CDR3 contains 16 residues. The germline V gene encodes CDR1 SGHTS and CDR2 YDEGEE. In DNA form, the CDR3 reads TGTGCCAGCAGCTTGGCGGTCGGGGAAGGGACAGATACGCAGTATTTT. Translated, it gives CASSLAVGEGTDTQYF.

This clone was counted many times. The chain recombines TRBV25-1 with TRBJ2-7; 7 bases agree with TRBD1. CDR3 length equals 15 residues. V dropped 4 bases and J dropped 1; count of bases not matched to a gene: 7. Germline V lookup: CDR1 MGHDK, CDR2 SYGVNS. In nucleotides, the CDR3 is TGTGCCAGCAGTGGCTCAAACAGGGGTTCCTACGAGCAGTACTTC. Translating it yields CASSGSNRGSYEQYF.

This sequence joins TRBV28 and TRBJ1-3, with no clear D. The CDR3 totals 14 residues. Trimming removed 3 bases from V and 0 bases from J, with 6 bases in between. CDR1 is MDHEN, CDR2 SYDVKM, per germline. The CDR3 region is CASSLTFSGNTIYF. CDR3 DNA sequence: TGTGCCAGCAGTTTGACATTCTCTGGAAACACCATATATTTT.

This chain uses TRBV4-1 with TRBJ2-7, with D possibly matching TRBD2 (6 bases). Germline values: CDR1 MGHRA, CDR2 YSYEKL. The CDR3 is made up of 16 amino acids. V lost 0 bases and J 6 bases, leaving 18 bases between the germline ends. CDR3 DNA: TGCGCCAGCAGCCAAGATAGTGGCCGGAGGGGTCTCGAGCAGTACTTC. Protein product: CASSQDSGRRGLEQYF.

This sequence joins TRBV3-1 (or the pseudogene TRBV3-2) and TRBJ2-7, with D possibly being TRBD1 (6 bases). The CDR3 spans 16 residues. Germline V gives CDR1 LGHDT, CDR2 YNNKEL (reference sequence). The V gene lost 1 base and the J gene lost 12 bases, with 25 bases spanning the gap. CDR3 sequence reads: CASSQVRLEQGTKGYF. The CDR3 DNA sequence: TGTGCCAGCAGCCAAGTGAGGCTAGAACAGGGTACCAAGGGGTACTTC.

This chain uses TRBV5-5 with TRBJ2-7, with D possibly being TRBD2 (6 bases). The CDR3 sequence is 12 residues long. CDR1 and CDR2 from the germline V gene are SGHKS and YYEKEE (reference sequence). Trimming removed 4 bases from V and 7 bases from J, with 12 bases in between. In DNA, the CDR3 is TGTGCCAGCAGCGGAGGGGCTTGGGAGCAGTACTTC. This gives the protein CASSGGAWEQYF.

The chain couples TRBV3-1 (or the pseudogene TRBV3-2) to TRBJ2-2, with 9 bases that match TRBD1. V shed 4 bases, J shed 6 bases, and the junction held 3 bases outside the gene matches. CDR3 length: 14 amino acids. Germline V gene sequence: CDR1 LGHDT, CDR2 YNNKEL (reference sequence). CDR3 nucleotides: TGTGCCAGCAGCCTACGACAGGGGGCCGGGGAGCTGTTTTTT. Translating gives CASSLRQGAGELFF.